This TCR beta chain emerged from a study of cytomegalovirus exposure and HLA in healthy donors. Study summary: Around 180 million T cells yielded 100 million or so unique TCR beta sequences in earlier analysis.

Comments on this clone: The target antigen is unknown.

General study results and limits: A later analysis showed TCR association rates differing by HLA locus, peaking at DRB1 and lowest at HLA-C. Cytomegalovirus-associated TCR beta chains were listed, numbering roughly 150. Indistinguishable V segments, including TRBV6-2 and TRBV6-3, were excluded.

PCR primers comprised 60 Vbeta and 13 Jbeta primers. Generated by immunoSEQ multiplex PCR, the TCRdb table keeps only in-frame clones and is missing some. Of roughly 110,000 clones listed, approximately 76% were seen once; the top ten hold about 2.3%. The germline V gene encodes CDR1 SGHRS and CDR2 YFSETQ. This CDR3 comprises 16 residues. Trimming cost V 4 bases and J 1 base; bases outside gene matches: 5. This TCR was sampled from a man younger than 30 in good health and CMV-seronegative. The sequencing sample was made of PBMCs. V usage is TRBV5-1 and J usage is TRBJ2-6; 7 bases are a match to TRBD1. The CDR3 protein is CASSPSTGSGANVLTF. The CDR3 DNA reads as TGCGCCAGCAGCCCATCGACAGGGTCTGGGGCCAACGTCCTGACTTTC.